A selection of T cell receptor beta chains follows, all from one sample in a study of cytomegalovirus exposure and HLA in healthy donors. Sequencing was performed with immunoSEQ multiplex PCR; in TCRdb, only in-frame clones are kept and a portion is missing. The table includes around 130,000 clones, 65% to 80% detected once. Source material: PBMCs. These receptor sequences come from a woman aged 30 to 39 in good health and CMV-seronegative. CDR3s include the opening cysteine and the closing phenylalanine or tryptophan. A D gene is named only where the DNA matches it firmly. Only some rows state a clone size, as once, few, many or a class for expanded clones.

j_call d_call clone_size v_call cdr3_nt cdr3_aa
TRBJ2-2 TRBD1 . TRBV4-1 TGCGCCAGCAGCCAAGATCGGAGGGACAGGGGGCGTTCCGGGGAGCTGTTTTTT CASSQDRRDRGRSGELFF
TRBJ1-1 . few TRBV7-8 TGTGCCAGCAGCTCACCGGAGACGAACACTGAAGCTTTCTTT CASSSPETNTEAFF
TRBJ2-1 TRBD1 . TRBV28 TGTGCCAGCAGTCCAAGGGACAGGGACTACAATGAGCAGTTCTTC CASSPRDRDYNEQFF
TRBJ1-1 . . TRBV5-1 TGCGCCAGCAGCCTTGGGGGGGGCCAGAACACTGAAGCTTTCTTT CASSLGGGQNTEAFF
TRBJ1-4 . . TRBV5-4 TGTGCCAGCAGCCCGGGCAGGGAAGGGAAACTGTTTTTT CASSPGREGKLFF
TRBJ2-2 TRBD1 . TRBV30 TGTGCCTGGATAAAGGCCGGGACAGTTAACACCGGGGAGCTGTTTTTT CAWIKAGTVNTGELFF
TRBJ1-1 . once TRBV28 TGTGCCAGCAGTTCCGACAGCCCAGAAGCTTTCTTT CASSSDSPEAFF
TRBJ1-1 . . TRBV7-2 TGTGCCAGCAGTTCCGGGCGGAGGACTGAAGCTTTCTTT CASSSGRRTEAFF
TRBJ2-3 . . TRBV11-2 TGTGCCAGCAGCTTAGATTACGCGACCGGGTATACGCAGTATTTT CASSLDYATGYTQYF
TRBJ2-7 TRBD2 . TRBV7-9 TGTGCCAGCAGCTTCGGGGGGGAATACCCCTCCTACGAGCAGTACTTC CASSFGGEYPSYEQYF
TRBJ1-1 TRBD1 . TRBV9 TGTGCCAGCAGCACGGGACAGGGGTCCACTGAAGCTTTCTTT CASSTGQGSTEAFF
TRBJ2-1 TRBD2 . TRBV28 TGTGCCAGCAGTCACCGAGGACTAGCGGGGCCAAATGAGCAGTTCTTC CASSHRGLAGPNEQFF
TRBJ2-2 TRBD1 once TRBV10-1 TGCGCCAGCAGGGGACAGGGGACCGGGGAGCTGTTTTTT CASRGQGTGELFF
TRBJ1-1 . . TRBV30 TGTGCCTGGAGTGTAACAGTAATGAACACTGAAGCTTTCTTT CAWSVTVMNTEAFF
TRBJ1-5 TRBD1 . TRBV30 TGTGCCTGGAGTGGTGGAACAGGGGTACAGCCCCAGCATTTT CAWSGGTGVQPQHF
TRBJ2-7 . few TRBV6-5 TGTGCCAGCAGTTACGGACAGAGTAGCGAGCAGTACTTC CASSYGQSSEQYF
TRBJ2-3 . . TRBV6-5 TGTGCCAGCAGTTACAAGCCCCCACTCGGAGATACGCAGTATTTT CASSYKPPLGDTQYF
TRBJ2-2 . . TRBV19 TGTGCCAGTAGTGTCAGGGGCACCGGGGAGCTGTTTTTT CASSVRGTGELFF
TRBJ2-3 . . TRBV9 TGTGCCAGTAGCCCAGGAGGGTGGGCAGATACGCAGTATTTT CASSPGGWADTQYF
TRBJ2-3 . few TRBV7-2 TGTGCCAGCAGCCCTAACCCAGGGGGCACAGATACGCAGTATTTT CASSPNPGGTDTQYF
TRBJ2-7 . . TRBV5-4 TGTGCCGCTAAAGAGGGGGGGCCGGGGTCGAGCTCCTACGAGCAGTACTTC CAAKEGGPGSSSYEQYF
TRBJ1-6 TRBD1 . TRBV9 TGTGCCAGCAGCTTACAAGCAGGGGGTTCACCCCTCCACTTT CASSLQAGGSPLHF
TRBJ1-2 TRBD1 . TRBV9 TGTGCCAGCAGCGTAGCCGGAGGGGGCTCCATCTATGGCTACACCTTC CASSVAGGGSIYGYTF
TRBJ1-2 . . TRBV5-1 TGCGCCAGCAGTCCCAGGGCTAACTATGGCTACACCTTC CASSPRANYGYTF
TRBJ2-3 . . TRBV28 TGTGCCAGCAGTCCGGGAGTACGCACAGATACGCAGTATTTT CASSPGVRTDTQYF
TRBJ1-1 . . TRBV6-1 TGTGCCAGCACCCCCCAGGGTTTGCTTGAAGCTTTCTTT CASTPQGLLEAFF
TRBJ1-5 TRBD1 once TRBV10-3 TGTGCCATCAGTGAGTCGGGGGGACAGGGACATCAGCCCCAGCATTTT CAISESGGQGHQPQHF
TRBJ2-1 TRBD2 . TRBV7-9 TGTGCCAGCAGTTTTGAAGCGGGAAATGAGCAGTTCTTC CASSFEAGNEQFF
TRBJ1-1 . . TRBV5-1 TGCGCCAGCAGCTTCGGGGGGGACACTGAAGCTTTCTTT CASSFGGDTEAFF
TRBJ1-5 . . TRBV23-1 TGCGCCAGCTCACGAACAGGGTTAGTCAAAGATCAGCCCCAGCATTTT CASSRTGLVKDQPQHF
TRBJ2-4 TRBD1 . TRBV28 TGTGCCAGCAGTTTATGGGGGGGACAGGGTTCGTCCAAAAACATTCAGTACTTC CASSLWGGQGSSKNIQYF
TRBJ2-7 TRBD1 few TRBV7-9 TGTTCCAGCAGCTTACAAGGGGGCGCGCGGGAGCAGTACTTC CSSSLQGGAREQYF
TRBJ2-3 TRBD2 . TRBV19 TGTGCCAGTACCCCCAGCGGGGGGGCCGATACGCAGTATTTT CASTPSGGADTQYF
TRBJ1-5 . . TRBV28 TGTGCCAGCACCCCAACGGGGAGGGGAATCGATCAGCCCCAGCATTTT CASTPTGRGIDQPQHF
TRBJ1-1 . . TRBV4-1 TGCGCCAGCAGCCCGCAAGGAGGCACTGAAGCTTTCTTT CASSPQGGTEAFF
TRBJ2-2 . . TRBV19 TGTGCCAGTAGTATAGATATGGAGGCCGGGGAGCTGTTTTTT CASSIDMEAGELFF
TRBJ1-1 . . TRBV6-6 TGTGCCAGCAGTCCCCGGGGGAGATACACTGAAGCTTTCTTT CASSPRGRYTEAFF
TRBJ2-7 . . TRBV28 TGTGCCAGCAGTTTATCCCCCCTCCCCGAGCAGTACTTC CASSLSPLPEQYF
TRBJ2-3 . . TRBV7-8 TGTGCCAGCAGCTTAATGGCTAGCACCTACACAGATACGCAGTATTTT CASSLMASTYTDTQYF
TRBJ1-2 . . TRBV29-1 TGCAGCGCCCGCGAAGGGGCGGGAGACTATGGCTACACCTTC CSAREGAGDYGYTF
TRBJ1-1 . . TRBV4-1 TGCGCCAGCAGCCAAGGCAGGAACACTGAAGCTTTCTTT CASSQGRNTEAFF
TRBJ2-5 . . TRBV28 TGTGCCAGCAGTTCTCAGGGCGCAGCTCAAGAGACCCAGTACTTC CASSSQGAAQETQYF
TRBJ1-4 . . TRBV6-1 TGTGCCAGCAGTCCACACCCGGACGGGAGGGAAAAACTGTTTTTT CASSPHPDGREKLFF
TRBJ1-6 TRBD1 . TRBV28 TGTGCCAGCAGTTCGGGACAGGGGTTCGAGTCACCCCTCCACTTT CASSSGQGFESPLHF
TRBJ2-3 TRBD1 . TRBV19 TGTGCCAGTAGTAAAGGACAGGCTACAGATACGCAGTATTTT CASSKGQATDTQYF
TRBJ1-2 . . TRBV19 TGTGCCAGTAGACCAACAGATAACTATGGCTACACCTTC CASRPTDNYGYTF
TRBJ2-4 . . TRBV4-1 TGCGCCAGCAGCCCCCAGGGCAGGGATCCCAAAAACATTCAGTACTTC CASSPQGRDPKNIQYF
TRBJ2-1 . . TRBV9 TGTGCCAGCAGCTTGGGGGCGGACCCCTCCTACAATGAGCAGTTCTTC CASSLGADPSYNEQFF
TRBJ1-1 . . TRBV5-1 TGCGCCAGCAGCTGGACCGGGGGAGCCGACACTGAAGCTTTCTTT CASSWTGGADTEAFF
TRBJ2-1 TRBD2 few TRBV10-3 TGTGCCATCAGTGACCCAAGCGGGGGGCCTTACAATGAGCAGTTCTTC CAISDPSGGPYNEQFF
TRBJ1-5 . . TRBV5-6 TGTGCCAGCAGCCGGCGGGGAGTAAGCAATCAGCCCCAGCATTTT CASSRRGVSNQPQHF
TRBJ2-7 . . TRBV2 TGTGCCAGCAGTGAACCGACAGACTCCTACGAGCAGTACTTC CASSEPTDSYEQYF
TRBJ2-7 TRBD1 . TRBV28 TGTGCCAGCATCGGGACAGGGGAAAACTACGAGCAGTACTTC CASIGTGENYEQYF
TRBJ2-1 . . TRBV21-1 TGTGCCAGCAGCTCCCTGCGGGGTTGGACTTCAAAATCCACCTCCTACAATGAGCAGTTCTTC CASSSLRGWTSKSTSYNEQFF
TRBJ2-4 TRBD1 once TRBV2 TGTGCCAGCAACAGGGACAGGGAGAACATTCAGTACTTC CASNRDRENIQYF
TRBJ1-2 TRBD1 . TRBV2 TGTGCCAGCAGTGGGGGACAGGGAACGTACTATGGCTACACCTTC CASSGGQGTYYGYTF